Presented here are 21 T cell receptor beta chains from one specimen sequenced in a study of metastatic and nonmetastatic thyroid tumors. Using MiXCR, TCRdb reanalyzed the PCR reads. In the table there are fewer than 25,000 clones, 21% of which are singletons. Thyroid surgery was performed in patients who had received no treatment beforehand. Sequenced input: blood. The receptors originated from a male donor with papillary thyroid cancer or a benign thyroid nodule (not recorded which). Some clones in this sample may be carry-over from other donors' samples.

This clone was detected ten times or more. This chain uses TRBV6-1 with TRBJ2-1; D possibly corresponds to TRBD2 (5 bases). Germline CDR1 reads MNHNS; CDR2 reads SASEGT. The CDR3 has 15 residues. V lost 6 bases to trimming and J lost 0 bases, with 12 bases between them. CDR3 sequence: CASRGGESSYNEQFF. The CDR3, as DNA: TGTGCCAGCAGGGGTGGGGAGAGCTCCTACAATGAGCAGTTCTTC.

The rearrangement links TRBV6-5 to TRBJ1-2; D is undetermined. Trimming shortened V by 0 bases and J by 6 bases, and 8 bases separated the two germline ends. Germline V gene data show CDR1 as MNHEY and CDR2 as SVGAGI. CDR3 length equals 13 residues. This chain's CDR3 is CASSYSPQDGYTF. The CDR3, as DNA: TGTGCCAGCAGTTACTCGCCGCAAGATGGCTACACCTTC.

The genes are TRBV11-2 and TRBJ2-1; perhaps TRBD2 as D (6 bases). CDR3 length: 16 amino acids. CDR1 and CDR2 from the germline V gene are SGHAT and FQNNGV. CDR3 sequence reads: CAISLGTGGSDDEQFF. As DNA, the CDR3 is TGTGCTATCAGCTTAGGGACTGGCGGGTCTGACGATGAGCAGTTCTTC.

This clone was picked up many times. The chain is built from TRBV5-1 and TRBJ2-6; perhaps TRBD1 as D (6 bases). V shed 4 bases and J shed 1 base, with 12 bases lying between them. The germline gives CDR1 SGHRS, CDR2 YFSETQ. The CDR3 is 16 residues long. CDR3 in amino acids: CASSLTTGSGANVLTF. The DNA of the CDR3 is TGCGCCAGCAGCCTCACTACAGGGTCTGGGGCCAACGTCCTGACTTTC.

By its share, this clone is medium-sized. The chain is built from TRBV2 and TRBJ2-7; D is unresolved. Trimming shortened V by 4 bases and J by 0 bases, and 10 bases separated the two germline ends. The CDR3 spans 14 residues. The V gene's germline CDR1 is SNHLY and CDR2 FYNNEI. The CDR3 reads CASSAFVSSYEQYF. The CDR3 DNA sequence: TGTGCCAGCAGTGCTTTTGTAAGCTCCTACGAGCAGTACTTC.

This clone showed up many times. Just one base apart from a much larger clone, this may be a read error. Since the CDR3 does not end with the conserved phenylalanine or tryptophan, this likely comes from a read error. V gene TRBV28 combines with J gene TRBJ2-7; D ambiguous. Germline-derived CDR1 and CDR2 are MDHEN and SYDVKM. The CDR3 extends over 12 amino acids. Trimming stripped 2 bases from V and 3 bases from J, with 5 bases between. The CDR3 coding sequence is TGTGCCAGCAGTTTAGTGCGCTACGAGCAGTACCTC. Its translation: CASSLVRYEQYL.

With regard to this clone: Just one base apart from a much larger clone, this may be a read error. The identical CDR3 is also encoded by other nucleotide sequences in the sample. V gene TRBV7-2 combines with J gene TRBJ2-1; 11 bases agree with TRBD1. The CDR3 totals 15 residues. The germline gives CDR1 SGHTA, CDR2 FQGNSA. The DNA for the CDR3 is TGTGCCAGCAGCTACGGGACAGGGGGATACAACGAGCAGTTCTTC. This translates into CASSYGTGGYNEQFF.

This rearrangement joins TRBV5-6 to TRBJ1-4; D is unclear. Per the germline V gene, CDR1 is SGHDT and CDR2 is YYEEEE. The CDR3 has 13 residues. V lost 3 bases to trimming and J lost 5 bases, with 8 bases between them. This chain's CDR3 is CASSSLRNEKLFF. CDR3 bases: TGTGCCAGCAGCTCGCTTAGGAATGAAAAACTGTTTTTT.

This clone was seen repeatedly, ten times or more. In nucleotides, the CDR3 is TGTGCCAGCAGCGTCACACTAGCGGGAATCGCAGATACGCAGTATTTT. This codes for CASSVTLAGIADTQYF. The V gene is TRBV7-9, the J gene TRBJ2-3, with 10 bases that match TRBD2. CDR3 length: 16 residues. The J segment lost 4 bases and the V segment lost 5 bases, leaving 9 bases of the junction unmatched. CDR1 and CDR2 (germline): SEHNR, FQNEAQ (reference sequence).

This clone is medium-sized by share. The V gene is TRBV6-1, the J gene TRBJ2-1, with 7 bases aligning to TRBD2. After removal of 4 bases from V and 6 bases from J, the junction contained 12 bases not matched to a gene. This CDR3 spans 16 amino acids. From germline, CDR1 is MNHNS and CDR2 SASEGT. The CDR3 DNA reads as TGTGCCAGCAGTGGGGCGGGAGACCCTCGGGGCAATGAGCAGTTCTTC. Translation: CASSGAGDPRGNEQFF.

V usage is TRBV3-1 and J usage is TRBJ1-2, with D possibly matching TRBD1 (5 bases). Germline lookup yields CDR1 LGHDT and CDR2 YNNKEL (reference sequence). The CDR3 has 14 amino acids. V lost 4 bases and J 2 bases, leaving 11 bases between the germline ends. The CDR3 nucleotides are TGTGCCAGCAGCCCCCGCGGGGCAAACTATGGCTACACCTTC. It specifies CASSPRGANYGYTF. The variable domain in full, with the rest retrieved from reference TRBV3-1 and TRBJ1-2, is DTAVSQTPKYLVTQMGNDKSIKCEQNLGHDTMYWYKQDSKKFLKIMFSYNNKELIINETVPNRFSPKSPDKAHLNLHINSLELGDSAVYFCASSPRGANYGYTFGSGTRLTVV.

This clone was seen many times. This likely comes from a read error, as the CDR3 has no conserved phenylalanine or tryptophan at its end. The J gene is TRBJ2-7, the V gene TRBV5-1, with 7 bases aligning to TRBD2. V shed 5 bases, J shed 6 bases, and the junction held 17 bases outside the gene matches. Germline V gives CDR1 SGHRS, CDR2 YFSETQ. This CDR3 comprises 16 residues. The DNA for the CDR3 is TGCGCCAGCAGAAAGCTTGGGTCGGGGACTACTGGCGAGCAGTACCTC. Translation gives CASRKLGSGTTGEQYL.

About this clone: The DNA is omitted, as the CDR3 cannot be located on it reliably, and the CDR3 follows TCRdb's listing. V usage is TRBV7-5 and J usage is TRBJ2-1; the table's D gene call, TRBD2, was not cross checked with the DNA. TRBV7-5 counts as a pseudogene. The CDR3 numbers 21 amino acids, ends counted. The CDR3 loop reads CTSVPTVLPLGTQRPYNEQFF.

Comments on this clone: A much larger clone differs from this one at a single base, so this may be a read error. This chain links TRBV28 with TRBJ2-4; D possibly corresponds to TRBD2 (6 bases). The CDR3 length is 22 residues. V lost 5 bases and J lost 0, with 32 bases in between. The V gene's germline CDR1 is MDHEN and CDR2 SYDVKM. CDR3 coding DNA: TGTGCCAGCAGTCCAACTGTAACAGGAAAAAAACTAACGGGAGTAGCCAAAAACATTCAGTACTTC. It codes for CASSPTVTGKKLTGVAKNIQYF.

This clone was picked up a small number of times. Compared with germline, one end of the junction differs, possibly owing to a read error. Different DNA sequences within this sample yield the same CDR3. V gene TRBV6-1 combines with J gene TRBJ1-1; a possible D gene is TRBD1 (5 bases). The germline V gene encodes CDR1 MNHNS and CDR2 SASEGT. The CDR3 is 15 amino acids. DNA of the CDR3: TGTGCAAGCAGTGGCCCCACAGGCTGGTTCACTGAAGCTTTCTTT. Its protein product is CASSGPTGWFTEAFF.

This clone was seen a handful of times. The CDR3: CASRFTTSGNNEQFF. DNA for the CDR3: TGTGCCAGCCGATTCACGACTAGCGGAAACAATGAGCAGTTCTTC. The chain employs TRBV6-5 and TRBJ2-1; 9 bases match TRBD2. V trimming: 8 bases; J trimming: 5 bases; junction bases outside the gene matches: 10. Germline values: CDR1 MNHEY, CDR2 SVGAGI. The CDR3 is 15 amino acids.

In this sample, this clone turned up a few times. The V call is TRBV7-3, the J call TRBJ2-1, with TRBD1 identical over 9 bases. CDR3 length: 19 residues. V lost 10 bases and J lost 6; bases outside the gene matches: 25. Germline CDR1 reads SGHTA; CDR2 reads FQGTGA. CDR3 region: CANSREGEDRGGRGNEQFF. The DNA of the CDR3 is TGTGCCAACTCAAGGGAAGGGGAGGACAGGGGAGGAAGGGGCAATGAGCAGTTCTTC.

The table lists this clone with many counts. The chain uses TRBV7-8 and TRBJ1-1; D call uncertain. This CDR3 has 13 amino acids. CDR1 is SGHVS, CDR2 FQNEAQ, per germline. V was clipped by 5 bases and J by 1 base, with 8 bases between them. CDR3 in DNA: TGTGCCAGCAGCCCCCACACGAACACTGAAGCTTTCTTT. The encoded protein is CASSPHTNTEAFF.

V usage is TRBV5-1 and J usage is TRBJ2-7; possibly TRBD1 for D (6 bases). CDR1 is SGHRS, CDR2 YFSETQ, per germline. CDR3 size: 15 residues. V was shortened by 5 bases and J by 3 bases, with 18 bases between the two germline ends. The CDR3 loop is CASSSKQGTLYEQYF. As DNA, the CDR3 is TGCGCCAGCAGTTCTAAACAGGGTACCCTCTACGAGCAGTACTTC.

As to this clone: Compared with germline, one end of the junction differs, possibly owing to a read error. The V call is TRBV11-2, the J call TRBJ1-1; a possible D gene is TRBD1 (5 bases). This CDR3 has 15 residues. Germline lookup yields CDR1 SGHAT and CDR2 FQNNGV. CDR3 nucleotide sequence: TGTACCAGCAGCAGTATTACAGGATTGAACACTGAAGCTTTCTTT. Protein product: CTSSSITGLNTEAFF.

In this sample, this clone turned up a few times. Germline is not matched at one junction end, which may reflect a read error. This chain uses TRBV27 with TRBJ1-3; 7 nucleotides match TRBD1. There are 14 residues in the CDR3. Germline CDR1 is MNHEY and CDR2 is SMNVEV (reference sequence). CDR3 nucleotide sequence: TGTACCAGCAGCTTGACAGGGCATGGAAACACCATATATTTT. Translation: CTSSLTGHGNTIYF.